This entry describes one TCR beta chain. The protocol was immunoSEQ multiplex PCR, while the TCRdb copy is restricted to in-frame clones and leaves out a portion. The data contain 150,000 or so clones, about 85% of them seen just once; the ten biggest clones take up about 5.8%. Seattle-derived patients entered the study during active infection and were followed longitudinally. The CDR3 contains 12 residues. This sample stems from a study of blood T cell repertoires in COVID-19. V and J are TRBV21-1 and TRBJ2-1; the table assigns TRBD2, which was not confirmed against the DNA. TRBV21-1 is assigned pseudogene status. The receptor was isolated from a woman aged 45 to 65 with COVID-19, enrolled during active disease. Input material: peripheral blood. CDR3 sequence reads: CASRPPGEGQFF. Written as DNA, the CDR3 is TGTGCCAGCCGCCCCCCCGGGGAAGGGCAGTTCTTC.